This T cell receptor (beta chain) was documented in a study of T cells in Graves' hyperthyroidism and ophthalmopathy. The investigators amplified TCR beta CDR3 regions from RNA transcripts. A first-round RT-PCR of the TCR CDR3 used the HTBI primer set. TCRdb called the multiplex PCR reads again in MiXCR, with one record for every CDR3 protein. This table holds about 700,000 distinct CDR3 sequences, approximately 14% found once. Each diagnosis drew on symptoms, thyroxine, TRAb, thyroid ultrasound and orbital computed tomography findings. Unmatched junction bases numbered 8, after V lost 2 bases and J lost 6 bases. The CDR3 spans 18 residues. Germline V gene data show CDR1 as LNHNV and CDR2 as YYDKDF (reference sequence).

Sample: blood. This sequence joins TRBV15 and TRBJ2-3, with TRBD2 identical over 16 bases. The clonotype comes from a woman younger than 35 with Graves' hyperthyroidism. The CDR3 reads CATSRLRKGLAGGDTQYF. CDR3 nucleotide sequence: TGTGCCACCAGCAGACTAAGAAAGGGACTAGCGGGAGGGGATACGCAGTATTTT.